The source of this TCR beta chain is a study of T cells expressing NK-cell markers. Comment on this clonotype: Antigen specificity is unknown.

This CDR3 has 12 residues. CDR1 and CDR2 (germline): SQVTM, ANQGSEA. Points from the study as a whole: Similarly, these clonotypes led the CD3+CD56-NKG2C+ fraction as well in a few donors.

Following a re-call of the 5' RACE reads, TCRdb has one entry per CDR3 protein and lacks DNA. The ten most abundant clones cover 3% to 4.5% of a sample with some 600,000 distinct CDR3 sequences. The gene calls are TRBV29-1 and TRBJ1-2. The sequence came from a man aged 18 to 30 in good health. The specimen was blood T cells: a sorted CD56 or NKG2C T cell subset, CD4+ or CD8+ T cells, or bulk PBMC T cells (not recorded which). The CDR3 sequence: CSVGTNNYGYTF.